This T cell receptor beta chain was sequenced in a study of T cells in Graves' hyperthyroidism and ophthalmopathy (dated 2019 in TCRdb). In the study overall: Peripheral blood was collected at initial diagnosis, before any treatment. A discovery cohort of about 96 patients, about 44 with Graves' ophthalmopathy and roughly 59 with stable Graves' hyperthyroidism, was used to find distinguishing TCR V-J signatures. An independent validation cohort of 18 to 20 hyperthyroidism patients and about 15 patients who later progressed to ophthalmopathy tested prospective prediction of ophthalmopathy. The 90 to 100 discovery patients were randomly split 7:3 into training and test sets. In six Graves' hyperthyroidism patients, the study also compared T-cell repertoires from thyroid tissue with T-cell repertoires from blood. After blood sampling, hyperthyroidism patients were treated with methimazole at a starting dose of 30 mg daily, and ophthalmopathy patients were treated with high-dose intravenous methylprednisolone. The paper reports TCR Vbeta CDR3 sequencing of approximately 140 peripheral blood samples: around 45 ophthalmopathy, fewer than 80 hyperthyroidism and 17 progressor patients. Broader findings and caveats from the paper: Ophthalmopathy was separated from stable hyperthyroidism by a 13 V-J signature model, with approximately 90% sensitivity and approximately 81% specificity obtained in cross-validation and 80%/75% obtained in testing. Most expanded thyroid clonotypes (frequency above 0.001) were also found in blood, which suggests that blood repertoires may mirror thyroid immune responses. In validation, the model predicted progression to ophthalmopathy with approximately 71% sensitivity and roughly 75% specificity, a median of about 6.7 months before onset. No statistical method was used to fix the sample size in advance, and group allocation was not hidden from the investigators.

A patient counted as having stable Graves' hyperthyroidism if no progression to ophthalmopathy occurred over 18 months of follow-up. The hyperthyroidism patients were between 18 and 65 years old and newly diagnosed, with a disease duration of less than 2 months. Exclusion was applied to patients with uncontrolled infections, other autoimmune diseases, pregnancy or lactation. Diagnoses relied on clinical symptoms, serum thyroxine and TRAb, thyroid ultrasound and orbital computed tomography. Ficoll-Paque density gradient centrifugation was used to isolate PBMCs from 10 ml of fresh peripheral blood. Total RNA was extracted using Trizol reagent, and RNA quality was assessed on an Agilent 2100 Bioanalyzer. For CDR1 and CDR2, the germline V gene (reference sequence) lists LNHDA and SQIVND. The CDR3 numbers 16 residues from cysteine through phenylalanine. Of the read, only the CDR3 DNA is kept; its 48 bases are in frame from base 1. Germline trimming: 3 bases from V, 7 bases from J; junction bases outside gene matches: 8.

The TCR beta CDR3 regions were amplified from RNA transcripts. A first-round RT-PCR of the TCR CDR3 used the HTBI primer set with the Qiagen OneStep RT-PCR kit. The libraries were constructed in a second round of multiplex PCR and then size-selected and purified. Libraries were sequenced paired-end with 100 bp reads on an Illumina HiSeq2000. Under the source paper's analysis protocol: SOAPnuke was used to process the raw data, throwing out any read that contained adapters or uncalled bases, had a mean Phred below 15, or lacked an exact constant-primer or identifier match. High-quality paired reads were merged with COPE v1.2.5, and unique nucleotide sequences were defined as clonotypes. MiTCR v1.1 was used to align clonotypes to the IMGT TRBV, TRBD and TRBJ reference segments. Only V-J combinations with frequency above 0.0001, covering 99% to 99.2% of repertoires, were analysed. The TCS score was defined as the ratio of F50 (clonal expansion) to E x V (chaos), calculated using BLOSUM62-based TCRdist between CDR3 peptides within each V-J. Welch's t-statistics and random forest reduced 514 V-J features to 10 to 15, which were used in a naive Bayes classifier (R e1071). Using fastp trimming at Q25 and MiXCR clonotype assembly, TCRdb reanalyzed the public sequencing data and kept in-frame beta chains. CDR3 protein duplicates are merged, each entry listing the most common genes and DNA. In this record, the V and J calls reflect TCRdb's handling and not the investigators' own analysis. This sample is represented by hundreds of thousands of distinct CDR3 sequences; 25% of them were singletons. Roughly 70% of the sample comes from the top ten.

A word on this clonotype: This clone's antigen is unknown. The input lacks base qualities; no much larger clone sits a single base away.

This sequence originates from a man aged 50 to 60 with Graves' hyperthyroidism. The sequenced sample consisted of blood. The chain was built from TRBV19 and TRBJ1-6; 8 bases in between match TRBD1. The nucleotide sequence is TGTGCCAGTAGTATTCTGCTACAGGGGGGAAATTCACCCCTCCACTTT. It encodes CASSILLQGGNSPLHF.